Below, one T cell receptor beta chain is given with its context. Antigen: not known. This entry belongs to a study of glioma-infiltrating T cells after dendritic cell vaccination. Overall study findings and caveats: Longer survival after dendritic cell vaccination followed higher pretreatment TIL content.

From germline, CDR1 is MNHEY and CDR2 SMNVEV (reference sequence). The trim removed 7 bases at V and 6 bases at J, leaving 22 bases unmatched. This CDR3 has 19 amino acids. The assay was immunoSEQ multiplex PCR, and TCRdb's table has in-frame clones only and misses some. The sample contains approximately 92,000 clones, over 80% of which appear only once. The time point: after dendritic cell vaccination, including at tumor progression/relapse. Only patients with spare fresh-frozen tumor and over two years of follow-up were included. Isocitrate dehydrogenase mutation was absent in all glioblastoma patients.

The chain joins TRBV27 to TRBJ1-5; 9 nucleotides agree with TRBD1. Sample: blood, taken after dendritic cell vaccination. The sequence derives from a human donor with glioblastoma. This chain's CDR3 is CASTPRGTGLLNRFQPQHF. In DNA form, the CDR3 reads TGTGCCAGCACTCCACGCGGGACAGGGCTTCTTAATCGGTTTCAGCCCCAGCATTTT.